This T cell receptor (beta chain) is from a study of cytomegalovirus exposure and HLA in healthy donors. The CDR3 totals 13 residues. Germline CDR1 is LGHNA and CDR2 is YSLEER. The junction had 8 bases not matched to a gene; V was cut back by 3 bases and J by 12 bases. Use of 60 Vbeta and 13 Jbeta primers characterized the PCR. Libraries were prepared by immunoSEQ multiplex PCR; TCRdb keeps only in-frame clonotypes and omits some of them. This repertoire shows under 200,000 clones, around 82% found once; its top ten account for 13% to 15%. The gene calls are TRBV4-3 and TRBJ2-7; 10 bases match TRBD2. The TCR was taken from a woman under 40 in good health and CMV-seropositive. The material sequenced was PBMCs. The CDR3 spells CASSQGLALPRYF. The CDR3 region has the DNA TGCGCCAGCAGCCAGGGACTAGCGCTGCCCCGGTACTTC.